The rows below give T cell receptor beta chains drawn from one sample of a study of T cell responses to AZD1222 COVID-19 vaccine. Repertoires were generated with immunoSEQ multiplex PCR, while TCRdb's copy carries only in-frame clones and drops some. This table has roughly 160,000 clones, roughly 94% appearing once. Sequenced material: peripheral blood, taken 28 days after the second AZD1222 dose. The receptor source for this set is an adult who received the AZD1222 COVID-19 vaccine. CDR3s include the opening cysteine and the closing phenylalanine or tryptophan. The D gene is left open where the match is weak. Clone size is shown for a subset of rows, as once, few, many or a class of expanded clone.

v_call	d_call	j_call	clone_size	cdr3_aa	cdr3_nt
TRBV7-8	-	TRBJ2-1	-	CASRGTHPPYNEQFF	TGTGCCAGCAGGGGGACCCATCCCCCCTACAATGAGCAGTTCTTC
TRBV20-1	-	TRBJ1-2	-	CSATGEIGYTF	TGCAGTGCTACTGGGGAAATTGGCTACACCTTC
TRBV7-9	-	TRBJ1-2	-	CASSLGQAPGGYTF	TGTGCCAGCAGCTTAGGACAGGCCCCTGGAGGCTACACCTTC
TRBV4-1	-	TRBJ1-1	-	CASSQDGDMAMGAFF	TGCGCCAGCAGCCAAGATGGGGACATGGCCATGGGAGCTTTCTTT
TRBV5-1	-	TRBJ1-1	-	CASSLTDQGDTEAFF	TGCGCCAGCAGCTTGACCGACCAGGGCGACACTGAAGCTTTCTTT
TRBV11-2	-	TRBJ2-5	-	CASSLLGGRLQETQYF	TGTGCCAGCAGCTTATTAGGGGGGAGGCTCCAAGAGACCCAGTACTTC
TRBV19	TRBD1	TRBJ2-3	few	CASSTTQGRTHTDTQYF	TGTGCCAGTAGCACTACACAGGGGCGGACACACACAGATACGCAGTATTTT
TRBV21-1	-	TRBJ1-2	-	CASSKAGQGSYGYTF	TGTGCCAGCAGCAAAGCGGGACAGGGCAGCTATGGCTACACCTTC
TRBV28	-	TRBJ1-2	-	CASSWVGYGDYGYTF	TGTGCCAGCAGTTGGGTAGGATACGGGGACTATGGCTACACCTTC
TRBV24-1	TRBD1	TRBJ1-1	-	CATRGGRTGRTEAFF	TGTGCCACCAGAGGGGGACGGACAGGGAGGACTGAAGCTTTCTTT
TRBV19	-	TRBJ2-3	-	CASSSSGAGAPDTQYF	TGTGCCAGTAGTAGCTCGGGGGCGGGAGCCCCAGATACGCAGTATTTT
TRBV30	-	TRBJ2-7	-	CAWTGVSYEQYF	TGTGCCTGGACAGGGGTCTCCTACGAGCAGTACTTC
TRBV25-1	-	TRBJ1-2	-	CASTLTGYGYTF	TGTGCCAGCACCCTAACAGGCTATGGCTACACCTTC
TRBV23-1	-	TRBJ2-1	-	CASSHQENNFEQFF	TGCGCCAGCAGTCACCAGGAAAATAACTTTGAGCAGTTCTTC
TRBV28	-	TRBJ1-2	-	CASSLLGTGSDYGYTF	TGTGCCAGCAGTTTATTGGGAACTGGTTCCGACTATGGCTACACCTTC
TRBV21-1	-	TRBJ2-3	-	CASSKTHTDTQYF	TGTGCCAGCAGCAAAACTCACACAGATACGCAGTATTTT
TRBV14	-	TRBJ1-1	-	CASSSTFQAFF	TGTGCCAGCAGCAGCACTTTTCAAGCTTTCTTT
TRBV5-5	-	TRBJ2-5	-	CASSLGDREETQYF	TGTGCCAGCAGCTTGGGAGACCGAGAAGAGACCCAGTACTTC
TRBV19	-	TRBJ1-2	-	CASSEPTEPNYGYTF	TGTGCCAGTAGTGAACCGACAGAACCTAACTATGGCTACACCTTC
TRBV30	-	TRBJ2-2	-	CAWRSHGTGELFF	TGTGCCTGGAGATCGCACGGCACCGGGGAGCTGTTTTTT
TRBV27	-	TRBJ1-1	once	CASIGGTMNTEAFF	TGTGCCAGCATTGGGGGAACCATGAACACTGAAGCTTTCTTT